The 25 T cell receptor beta chains presented below share a single source sample, sequenced in a study of regulatory T cells in long-lasting Graves disease. The time point is: persistent/refractory GD, antithyroid drugs over 5 years with positive TRAb. Following extraction of RNA from PBMCs, that RNA was used to make the TCR library. Both iRepertoire HTBI primers and Arm-PCR of CDR3 regions were used to build the TCR beta libraries. TCRdb reanalysed the multiplex PCR reads using MiXCR and keeps one entry per CDR3 protein. Among 300,000 to 350,000 distinct CDR3 sequences listed, about 19% were seen once. Source: peripheral blood mononuclear cells (PBMCs), taken when the disease was refractory, from a patient treated with antithyroid drugs. These receptors were taken from a female donor with Graves disease.

Comments on this clonotype: This may be a read error: a much more frequent sequence differs by one nucleotide. CDR3 protein: CASSLGSGEVYEQYF. The CDR3 DNA reads as TGTGCCAGCAGCTTAGGATCCGGGGAGGTCTACGAGCAGTACTTC. V gene TRBV11-3 combines with J gene TRBJ2-7; D possibly corresponds to TRBD2 (6 bases). The V gene's germline CDR1 is SGHNT and CDR2 YENEEA. Trimming cost V 1 base and J 3 bases, with 13 bases left between them. This CDR3 is 15 amino acids long.

This clonotype was counted a few times. This chain uses TRBV6-4 with TRBJ1-2, with 8 bases that match TRBD1. With 6 bases clipped from V and 2 bases from J, the junction kept 5 bases outside the gene matches. CDR3 size: 14 residues. The V gene's germline CDR1 is MRHNA and CDR2 SNTAGT. The CDR3 nucleotides read TGTGCCAGCAGGATGGGGACAGGAAACTATGGCTACACCTTC. It is translated as CASRMGTGNYGYTF.

The chain uses TRBV5-1 and TRBJ1-3; D gene uncertain. Deletions cut 0 bases from V and 2 bases from J, with 3 bases between. The CDR3 is 13 amino acids. Germline CDR1 is SGHRS and CDR2 is YFSETQ. CDR3 sequence reads: CASSLEAGNTIYF. The CDR3 DNA is TGCGCCAGCAGCTTGGAGGCTGGAAACACCATATATTTT.

This clonotype was recorded many times. The gene calls are TRBV7-2 and TRBJ2-7; D gene ambiguous. Trimming stripped 4 bases from V and 5 bases from J, with 9 bases between. The CDR3 loop spans 12 amino acids. Germline V gene sequence: CDR1 SGHTA, CDR2 FQGNSA. The CDR3, as DNA: TGTGCCAGCAGCTCGACACCCAACGAGCAGTACTTC. It codes for CASSSTPNEQYF.

A note on this clonotype: This could be a read error, since a much larger clone is one nucleotide away. The gene calls are TRBV6-5 and TRBJ1-1, with D perhaps matching TRBD1 (6 bases). The CDR3 loop spans 15 amino acids. The V gene's germline CDR1 is MNHEY and CDR2 SVGAGI. CDR3 in amino acids: CASSYSHRVITEASF. DNA of the CDR3: TGTGCCAGCAGTTACTCCCACAGGGTGATCACTGAAGCTTCCTTT.

This clonotype came up many times. This chain uses TRBV7-3 with TRBJ1-2; 8 bases match TRBD1. From germline, CDR1 is SGHTA and CDR2 FQGTGA. The CDR3 loop spans 13 amino acids. V dropped 5 bases and J dropped 7; count of bases not matched to a gene: 6. Here the CDR3 DNA reads TGTGCCAGCAGCCCGGACAGGGAGGCTGGCTACACCTTC. Encoded protein: CASSPDREAGYTF.

The rearrangement joins TRBV29-1 to TRBJ2-3; the D call may be TRBD1 or TRBD2 (5 bases each). V was cut by 0 bases and J by 1 base, with 11 bases left in between. CDR3 length equals 15 residues. The V gene's germline CDR1 is SQVTM and CDR2 ANQGSEA. CDR3 bases: TGCAGCGTTGAAGATCTGGGGGATCGCACAGATACGCAGTATTTT. It specifies CSVEDLGDRTDTQYF.

The table lists this clonotype with many counts. The chain combines TRBV5-1 with TRBJ1-5, with a weak D call TRBD1 (5 bases). Germline V gene data show CDR1 as SGHRS and CDR2 as YFSETQ. The ends were cut back, 0 bases at V and 6 bases at J, with 13 bases in the middle. CDR3 size: 15 residues. Here the CDR3 reads CASSLAGQGSQPQHF. CDR3 nucleotides: TGCGCCAGCAGCTTGGCCGGGCAGGGAAGTCAGCCCCAGCATTTT.

This clonotype was seen repeatedly, ten times or more. The rearrangement uses TRBV5-6 and TRBJ1-5; no reliable D call. V lost 4 bases to trimming and J lost 4 bases, with 12 bases between them. Germline V CDR1 and CDR2: SGHDT, YYEEEE. The CDR3 length is 14 residues. CDR3 sequence: CASSRRVANQPQHF. The DNA of the CDR3 is TGTGCCAGCAGCCGGCGAGTGGCTAATCAGCCCCAGCATTTT.

V usage is TRBV15 and J usage is TRBJ2-6; D is uncertain. Deletions cut 9 bases from V and 4 bases from J, with 16 bases between. Germline values: CDR1 LNHNV, CDR2 YYDKDF (reference sequence). The CDR3 totals 15 residues. CDR3 protein: CATGIKSHGANVLTF. CDR3 sequence (DNA): TGTGCCACGGGGATCAAATCGCACGGGGCCAACGTCCTGACTTTC. The whole variable domain, remainder taken from reference TRBV15 and TRBJ2-6, is DAMVIQNPRYQVTQFGKPVTLSCSQTLNHNVMYWYQQKSSQAPKLLFHYYDKDFNNEADTPDNFQSRRPNTSFCFLDIRSPGLGDTAMYLCATGIKSHGANVLTFGAGSRLTVL.

This clonotype was picked up many times. This rearrangement joins TRBV18 to TRBJ1-4; 8 bases line up with TRBD1. Germline V lookup: CDR1 KGHSH, CDR2 LQKENI. V lost 2 bases and J lost 8; bases outside the gene matches: 7. The CDR3 is made up of 15 amino acids. This CDR3 is CASSPTDRAGEKLFF. As DNA, the CDR3 is TGTGCCAGCTCACCAACGGACAGGGCGGGGGAAAAACTGTTTTTT.

This clonotype was seen more than once but under ten times. The chain is built from TRBV5-1 and TRBJ2-7, with 8 bases matching TRBD2. CDR1 is SGHRS and CDR2 is YFSETQ in the germline V gene. The CDR3 extends over 16 amino acids. V dropped 0 bases and J dropped 1; count of bases not matched to a gene: 6. Written as DNA, the CDR3 is TGCGCCAGCAGCTTGGGGGCCACTAGCGGTTCCTACGAGCAGTACTTC. Its protein product is CASSLGATSGSYEQYF.

This clonotype was observed many times. The CDR3 protein is CSAHPGGYSNSPLHF. The CDR3 bases are TGCAGTGCTCACCCTGGGGGGTACAGTAATTCACCCCTCCACTTT. The chain uses TRBV20-1 and TRBJ1-6; a possible D gene is TRBD1 (5 bases). CDR3 size: 15 residues. Germline V gene sequence: CDR1 DFQATT, CDR2 SNEGSKA (reference sequence). The V end was cut by 5 bases, the J end by 6 bases, with 17 bases between.

This clonotype was counted only a few times. This CDR3 fails to terminate in the conserved phenylalanine or tryptophan, so it likely reflects a read error. Because the CDR3's place on the DNA is in doubt, the DNA is left out and the CDR3 is given as listed by TCRdb. This chain uses TRBV28 with TRBJ2-4; the table's D call, TRBD1, was not checked against the DNA. Looked up from germline, CDR1 is MDHEN and CDR2 is SYDVKM. The CDR3 totals 15 residues, both ends included. This CDR3 reads CASSLPAGTGLSFGP.

This clonotype was detected a few times. V is TRBV7-2 and J is TRBJ1-2, with D perhaps TRBD1 (5 bases). Germline CDR1 is SGHTA and CDR2 is FQGNSA. V was trimmed by 5 bases and J by 9 bases, leaving 19 bases between them. The CDR3 length is 14 residues. CDR3 amino acids: CASSPAGPTGSYTF. The CDR3 bases are TGTGCCAGCAGCCCAGCGGGACCGACCGGGAGCTACACCTTC.

This clonotype was seen more than once but under ten times. Since a much larger clone is just one base distant, this may be a read error. V usage is TRBV6-2 or TRBV6-3 and J usage is TRBJ1-2; 10 nucleotides agree with TRBD1. CDR1 and CDR2 (germline): MNHEY, SVGEGT. This CDR3 is 14 amino acids long. The trim removed 5 bases at V and 7 bases at J, leaving 7 bases unmatched. The CDR3: CASSNRDRGSGYTF. The CDR3 region has the DNA TGTGCCAGCAGTAACCGGGACAGGGGTAGTGGCTACACCTTC.

Concerning this clonotype itself: A read error may be the cause here, since a much bigger clone is one base away. V is TRBV27 and J is TRBJ1-2; D is undetermined. This CDR3 comprises 13 residues. Germline V gene sequence: CDR1 MNHEY, CDR2 SMNVEV (reference sequence). The CDR3 loop is CVSSLANGNGYTF. DNA of the CDR3: TGTGTCAGCAGTTTAGCCAATGGTAATGGCTACACCTTC.

The sample holds many counts of this clonotype. The rearrangement joins TRBV6-2 or TRBV6-3 to TRBJ1-5; D remains ambiguous. The germline gives CDR1 MNHEY, CDR2 SVGEGT. The length of the CDR3 is 13 residues. V was pared by 4 bases and J by 5 bases, with 9 bases between. The DNA of the CDR3 is TGTGCCAGCAGTTTCGGCACCCATCAGCCCCAGCATTTT. Amino acids: CASSFGTHQPQHF.

This clonotype was counted ten times or more. The chain employs TRBV6-5 and TRBJ2-7; D remains unclear. The germline V and J ends were trimmed by 0 bases and 7 bases, with 13 bases remaining between them. This CDR3 has 14 residues. Germline CDR1 and CDR2: MNHEY and SVGAGI. CDR3 in amino acids: CASSYSAEYGEQYF. Written as DNA, the CDR3 is TGTGCCAGCAGTTACTCGGCGGAGTACGGGGAGCAGTACTTC.

This clonotype was seen only a few times. The chain has TRBV28 and TRBJ1-5; D may be TRBD1 (6 bases). CDR1 and CDR2 (germline): MDHEN, SYDVKM. Trimming pared 6 bases from V and 0 bases from J, leaving 12 bases between. The CDR3 consists of 15 residues. The CDR3: CASRSGGHSNQPQHF. The DNA for the CDR3 is TGTGCCAGCAGATCCGGGGGGCATAGCAATCAGCCCCAGCATTTT.

This clonotype showed up just a few times. The chain employs TRBV18 and TRBJ1-2; D possibly corresponds to TRBD1 (5 bases). The V gene lost 3 bases and the J gene lost 4 bases, with 12 bases spanning the gap. Germline values: CDR1 KGHSH, CDR2 LQKENI. The CDR3 spans 14 residues. CDR3 sequence reads: CASSPDGQIYGYTF. CDR3 DNA: TGTGCCAGCTCACCGGACGGACAAATCTATGGCTACACCTTC.

This chain uses TRBV7-2 with TRBJ2-7; tentatively, D is TRBD2 (7 bases). This CDR3 contains 14 residues. Trimming cost V 5 bases and J 6 bases, with 17 bases left between them. The germline CDR1 and CDR2 sequences are SGHTA and FQGNSA. The CDR3 loop reads CASSKGGAIGEQYF. The CDR3 region has the DNA TGTGCCAGCAGCAAAGGGGGGGCTATAGGCGAGCAGTACTTC.

This rearrangement joins TRBV29-1 to TRBJ2-7; D may match TRBD1 or TRBD2 (5 bases each). Germline V lookup: CDR1 SQVTM, CDR2 ANQGSEA. Between the trimmed V and J ends, which lost 4 bases and 0 bases, there was a span of 16 bases. There are 15 residues in the CDR3. The CDR3 is CSVGLGTYSSYEQYF. In DNA, the CDR3 is TGCAGCGTTGGTTTGGGGACGTACAGCTCCTACGAGCAGTACTTC.

This clonotype has at least ten counts. This chain links TRBV6-1 with TRBJ1-1; 8 positions match TRBD1. Germline V gene lookup returns CDR1 MNHNS and CDR2 SASEGT. Losses at the gene ends were 9 bases for V and 5 bases for J; bases not matched to a gene: 8. The CDR3 totals 13 residues. CDR3 nucleotides: TGTGCCAGTCGACAGGGGCGGGCGACTGAAGCTTTCTTT. Amino acid sequence: CASRQGRATEAFF.

Many counts were recorded for this clonotype. V usage is TRBV11-2 and J usage is TRBJ2-7; 12 bases agree with TRBD2. The CDR3 runs to 21 residues. Trimming removed 4 bases from V and 0 bases from J; junction bases left unmatched: 19. The V gene's germline CDR1 is SGHAT and CDR2 FQNNGV. CDR3 amino acids: CASSSYSSGILAGGFSYEQYF. For the CDR3, the DNA is TGTGCCAGCAGCTCGTATAGTTCCGGGATACTAGCGGGAGGCTTCTCCTACGAGCAGTACTTC.